This T cell receptor (beta chain) was sequenced during a study of shared clonotypes between healthy human individuals. The repertoire was sequenced with immunoSEQ multiplex PCR; TCRdb's copy has only in-frame clones and lacks some. The sample contains fewer than 600,000 clones, 70% to 80% of which appear only once. The germline V gene has CDR1 SGHTA and CDR2 FQGNSA. The V segment lost 5 bases and the J segment 4 bases; nucleotides outside the gene matches: 13. The CDR3 is made up of 16 amino acids. The sequenced sample consisted of PBMCs. The chain has TRBV7-2 and TRBJ1-2; 7 nucleotides line up with TRBD1. The sequence came from a woman aged 40 to 50 in good health. Some clones in this sample may be carry-over from other donors' samples. This chain's CDR3 is CASSPPPPGQPYGYTF. The CDR3 nucleotides read TGTGCCAGCAGCCCGCCCCCCCCGGGACAGCCCTATGGCTACACCTTC.